The rows below give T cell receptor beta chains drawn from one sample of a study of blood T cell repertoires in COVID-19. Assay used: immunoSEQ multiplex PCR; TCRdb lists only in-frame clones, some missing. The top ten hold 4.5% to 6% of the sample, which has 130,000 to 150,000 clones, around 84% seen once. Sequenced: peripheral blood. These receptors originate from a human donor in a cohort sampled during active COVID-19. CDR3s include the opening cysteine and the closing phenylalanine or tryptophan. The D gene is left open where the match is weak. Size is stated for part of the rows, as once, few or many counts, or as a class when the clone is expanded.

>TRBJ1-1|TRBV5-5|-|-
CASSLLIQANTEAFF
TGTGCCAGCAGCTTGCTAATACAGGCGAACACTGAAGCTTTCTTT
>TRBJ1-2|TRBV7-9|-|-
CASSSAGANYGYTF
TGTGCCAGCAGCTCCGCAGGGGCCAACTATGGCTACACCTTC
>TRBJ2-2|TRBV2|TRBD2|-
CASSGKRETRPGELFF
TGTGCCAGCAGTGGAAAGCGGGAGACCCGCCCCGGGGAGCTGTTTTTT
>TRBJ2-3|TRBV5-1|-|-
CASSLAGYQGSGPSTDTQYF
TGCGCCAGCAGCTTGGCGGGTTATCAGGGAAGCGGGCCTAGCACAGATACGCAGTATTTT
>TRBJ2-1|TRBV10-3|TRBD2|-
CAISYSGADNEQFF
TGTGCCATCAGTTATAGCGGGGCCGACAATGAGCAGTTCTTC
>TRBJ1-2|TRBV21-1|-|few
CASSVRPKQGIYGYTF
TGTGCCAGCAGTGTACGCCCAAAACAGGGAATCTATGGCTACACCTTC
>TRBJ2-3|TRBV5-1|TRBD2|-
CASSAGAGGITDTQYF
TGCGCCAGCAGCGCCGGAGCGGGGGGCATAACAGATACGCAGTATTTT
>TRBJ1-6|TRBV7-9|TRBD1|-
CASTHGQENYNSPLHF
TGTGCCAGCACCCATGGACAGGAAAACTATAATTCACCCCTCCACTTT
>TRBJ2-7|TRBV28|TRBD1|once
CASQGTGDSYEQYF
TGTGCCAGCCAGGGGACAGGAGACTCCTACGAGCAGTACTTC
>TRBJ2-2|TRBV4-1|-|many
CASSPLSRTAKNTGELFF
TGCGCCAGCAGCCCTTTAAGTCGTACAGCCAAGAACACCGGGGAGCTGTTTTTT
>TRBJ1-2|TRBV19|-|once
CASSMGGYRVDSYGYTF
TGTGCCAGTAGTATGGGAGGGTATCGGGTTGATTCCTATGGCTACACCTTC
>TRBJ1-1|TRBV5-1|TRBD1|-
CASSPGQGSTEAFF
TGCGCCAGCAGCCCTGGACAGGGGAGCACTGAAGCTTTCTTT
>TRBJ1-1|TRBV9|-|once
CATQKLAGFDTEAFF
TGTGCCACTCAAAAGCTAGCGGGATTTGACACTGAAGCTTTCTTT
>TRBJ1-4|TRBV6-1|-|-
CASSESGEKLFF
TGTGCCAGCAGTGAATCGGGGGAAAAACTGTTTTTT
>TRBJ2-1|TRBV28|TRBD1|-
CASSRGQVFDEQFF
TGTGCCAGCAGTCGTGGACAGGTCTTTGATGAGCAGTTCTTC
>TRBJ1-4|TRBV2|-|few
CASRRQTTNEKLFF
TGTGCCAGCAGACGACAGACAACTAATGAAAAACTGTTTTTT
>TRBJ1-2|TRBV20-1|-|few
CSALTGGGYTF
TGCAGTGCTCTGACAGGCGGCGGCTACACCTTC
>TRBJ2-1|TRBV6-6|TRBD2|-
CASSLAGEGNEQFF
TGTGCCAGCAGTCTAGCGGGAGAGGGGAATGAGCAGTTCTTC
>TRBJ1-4|TRBV5-4|-|-
CASSQDSGNEKLFF
TGTGCCAGCAGCCAGGACTCGGGAAATGAAAAACTGTTTTTT
>TRBJ1-2|TRBV28|TRBD1|few
CASSLGGQGSNYGYTF
TGTGCCAGCAGTTTAGGCGGACAGGGATCTAACTATGGCTACACCTTC
>TRBJ2-7|TRBV6-1|TRBD1|-
CASSEIIWRQGNYEQYF
TGTGCCAGCAGTGAAATAATCTGGAGACAGGGGAACTACGAGCAGTACTTC
>TRBJ2-5|TRBV9|-|few
CASSPYSLSVLETQYF
TGTGCCAGCAGTCCGTACTCCCTAAGCGTACTAGAGACCCAGTACTTC
>TRBJ1-6|TRBV5-5|-|-
CASSSRVQVGDSPLHF
TGTGCCAGCAGCTCGCGGGTGCAGGTTGGGGATTCACCCCTCCACTTT
>TRBJ1-3|TRBV4-2|-|few
CASSQEKTTGRNTIYF
TGTGCCAGCAGCCAAGAAAAGACGACAGGAAGAAACACCATATATTTT
>TRBJ2-1|TRBV10-1|-|-
CASSPLRFSSYNEQFF
TGCGCCAGCAGTCCCTTACGTTTCAGCTCCTACAATGAGCAGTTCTTC
>TRBJ2-3|TRBV29-1|TRBD2|-
CSVEGDSGSADTQYF
TGCAGCGTTGAAGGTGATAGCGGGAGTGCAGATACGCAGTATTTT
>TRBJ1-6|TRBV4-1|-|-
CASSQVPGHPNSPLHF
TGCGCCAGCAGCCAAGTTCCGGGACACCCTAATTCACCCCTCCACTTT
>TRBJ1-1|TRBV19|TRBD1|-
CASSIETGTGTLF
TGTGCCAGTAGTATAGAAACCGGGACAGGTACCCTCTTT
>TRBJ2-6|TRBV27|-|-
CASSYRRPWSSGANVLTF
TGTGCCAGCAGTTACCGTCGCCCTTGGAGCTCTGGGGCCAACGTCCTGACTTTC
>TRBJ1-2|TRBV5-4|TRBD1|-
CASSLTDRDYGYTF
TGTGCCAGCAGCTTGACGGACAGGGACTATGGCTACACCTTC
>TRBJ2-5|TRBV5-1|TRBD2|-
CASSPGTSSQETQYF
TGCGCCAGCAGCCCCGGGACTAGCAGTCAAGAGACCCAGTACTTC
>TRBJ2-1|TRBV11-3|-|-
CASSLGGDSSYNEQFF
TGTGCCAGCAGCTTAGGGGGGGACAGTAGCTACAATGAGCAGTTCTTC
>TRBJ1-4|TRBV5-1|TRBD1|-
CASSVGQDYEKLFF
TGCGCCAGCAGCGTGGGACAGGACTATGAAAAACTGTTTTTT
>TRBJ2-5|TRBV9|-|-
CASSVSGGVRETQYF
TGTGCCAGCAGCGTCAGCGGAGGGGTAAGAGAGACCCAGTACTTC
>TRBJ1-6|TRBV9|-|once
CASSVDSRAPLHF
TGTGCCAGCAGCGTAGATTCACGGGCACCCCTCCACTTT
>TRBJ1-6|TRBV5-1|TRBD1|-
CASSLWQGENSPLHF
TGCGCCAGCAGCTTGTGGCAGGGGGAGAATTCACCCCTCCACTTT
>TRBJ2-5|TRBV5-5|TRBD1|-
CASSLGQTGGRETQYF
TGTGCCAGCAGCTTGGGCCAAACAGGGGGCAGAGAGACCCAGTACTTC
>TRBJ1-2|TRBV30|TRBD1|-
CAWSVQWGQGQKGYTF
TGTGCCTGGAGTGTACAGTGGGGACAGGGGCAAAAGGGCTACACCTTC
>TRBJ2-1|TRBV3-1/TRBV3-2|TRBD2|-
CASSQVISSGKANEQFF
TGTGCCAGCAGCCAAGTTATCTCCAGCGGGAAGGCCAATGAGCAGTTCTTC
>TRBJ2-3|TRBV20-1|-|-
CSAPKADTQYF
TGCAGTGCTCCTAAAGCAGATACGCAGTATTTT
>TRBJ2-7|TRBV28|TRBD1|-
CASSPPGTGLNEQYF
TGTGCCAGCAGTCCCCCCGGGACAGGGCTCAACGAGCAGTACTTC
>TRBJ1-5|TRBV3-1/TRBV3-2|TRBD1|-
CASSTGGNNQPQHF
TGTGCCAGCTCGACAGGGGGCAACAATCAGCCCCAGCATTTT
>TRBJ1-5|TRBV10-1|TRBD1|few
CASSEARDRGRCPNQPQHF
TGCGCCAGCAGTGAGGCCCGGGACAGGGGGCGCTGCCCCAATCAGCCCCAGCATTTT
>TRBJ2-5|TRBV19|-|-
CASGAETQYF
TGTGCCAGTGGAGCAGAGACCCAGTACTTC
>TRBJ1-1|TRBV7-3|-|-
CASRSSGDTEAFF
TGTGCCAGCAGATCGTCGGGGGACACTGAAGCTTTCTTT
>TRBJ2-3|TRBV5-1|-|-
CASSPLPTGDTDTQYF
TGCGCCAGCAGCCCGCTCCCGACAGGCGACACAGATACGCAGTATTTT
>TRBJ2-4|TRBV7-2|TRBD1|-
CASSPGRDRENIQYF
TGTGCCAGCAGCCCGGGCCGGGACAGGGAAAACATTCAGTACTTC
>TRBJ1-2|TRBV27|-|-
CASSLVPAQQGYTF
TGTGCCAGCAGTCTCGTTCCGGCACAGCAGGGCTACACCTTC
>TRBJ1-2|TRBV28|TRBD1|few
CAGQGLNYGYTF
TGTGCCGGACAGGGCCTAAACTATGGCTACACCTTC
>TRBJ2-5|TRBV4-2|TRBD2|once
CASSQGGTSGRPQETQYF
TGTGCCAGCAGCCAAGGGGGGACTAGCGGGCGCCCTCAAGAGACCCAGTACTTC
>TRBJ2-7|TRBV5-4|-|-
CASSPGHAYEQYF
TGTGCCAGCAGCCCAGGACATGCCTACGAGCAGTACTTC
>TRBJ2-3|TRBV2|-|-
CASSEAGTVSTDTQYF
TGTGCCAGCAGTGAAGCCGGAACAGTTAGCACAGATACGCAGTATTTT
>TRBJ2-2|TRBV19|-|-
CASRSRSDSNTGELFF
TGTGCCAGTAGGTCCAGATCAGATTCGAACACCGGGGAGCTGTTTTTT
>TRBJ1-1|TRBV19|TRBD1|-
CASTGRGPEAFF
TGTGCCAGTACCGGAAGGGGGCCTGAAGCTTTCTTT
>TRBJ2-4|TRBV4-1|TRBD2|-
CASSQATEAGGGIQYF
TGCGCCAGCAGCCAAGCAACCGAAGCGGGAGGGGGCATTCAGTACTTC
>TRBJ2-6|TRBV15|-|many
CATSSAGRGANVLTF
TGTGCCACCAGCAGCGCAGGGCGAGGGGCCAACGTCCTGACTTTC
>TRBJ1-1|TRBV7-9|-|-
CASSFPRQGFSTEAFF
TGTGCCAGCAGCTTCCCGCGGCAGGGGTTTAGCACTGAAGCTTTCTTT